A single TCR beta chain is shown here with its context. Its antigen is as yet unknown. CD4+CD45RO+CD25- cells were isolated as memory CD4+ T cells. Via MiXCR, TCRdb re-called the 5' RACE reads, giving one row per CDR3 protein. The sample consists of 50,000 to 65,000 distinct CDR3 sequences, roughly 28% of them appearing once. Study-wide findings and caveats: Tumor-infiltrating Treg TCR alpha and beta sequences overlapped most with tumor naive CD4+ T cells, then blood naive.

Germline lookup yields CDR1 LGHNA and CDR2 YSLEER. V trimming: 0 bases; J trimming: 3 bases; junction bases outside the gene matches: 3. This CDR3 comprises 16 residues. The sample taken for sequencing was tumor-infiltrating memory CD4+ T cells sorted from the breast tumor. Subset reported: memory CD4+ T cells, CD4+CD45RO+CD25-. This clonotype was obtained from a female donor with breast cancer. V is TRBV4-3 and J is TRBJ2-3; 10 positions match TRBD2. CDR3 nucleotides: TGCGCCAGCAGCCAAGATACAGCGGGGGGGACAGATACGCAGTATTTT. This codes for CASSQDTAGGTDTQYF.